The 21 T cell receptor beta chains in this list originate from one sample, sequenced in a study of blood T cell repertoires in COVID-19. Some clones are missing from TCRdb's copy, which holds only in-frame ones; the method was immunoSEQ multiplex PCR. Among more than 45,000 clones listed, about 86% were seen once. Sequencing was carried out using peripheral blood. These receptors all come from a woman aged 55-70 years with COVID-19, enrolled during active disease.

The J gene is TRBJ1-6, the V gene TRBV29-1; the match to TRBD1 covers 7 bases. Germline CDR1 and CDR2: SQVTM and ANQGSEA. CDR3 length: 13 residues. V trimming: 6 bases; J trimming: 7 bases; junction bases outside the gene matches: 6. CDR3 bases: TGCAGCGTCGTGACAGGGTTGAATTCACCCCTCCACTTT. Its translation is CSVVTGLNSPLHF.

The V and J genes are TRBV6-2 or TRBV6-3 and TRBJ2-2; D uncertain. This CDR3 is 12 amino acids long. Germline values: CDR1 MNHEY, CDR2 SVGEGT. V was shortened by 2 bases and J by 9 bases, with 7 bases between the two germline ends. CDR3 sequence reads: CASSYPKWELFF. The CDR3 nucleotides are TGTGCCAGCAGTTACCCTAAATGGGAGCTGTTTTTT.

This chain uses TRBV10-3 with TRBJ1-2; 7 nucleotides agree with TRBD1. With 7 bases clipped from V and 1 base from J, the junction kept 9 bases outside the gene matches. Germline loops: CDR1 ENHRY, CDR2 SYGVKD. The CDR3 sequence is 15 residues long. CDR3 in DNA: TGTGCCATCACTCGAGGGACAGCAGATAACTATGGCTACACCTTC. This codes for CAITRGTADNYGYTF.

This clone was recorded a few times. The chain carries TRBV27 and TRBJ1-1, with 8 nucleotides matching TRBD1. V shed 7 bases and J 5 bases; nucleotides not matched to a gene: 3. Looked up from germline, CDR1 is MNHEY and CDR2 is SMNVEV (reference sequence). This CDR3 has 12 amino acids. Here the CDR3 DNA reads TGTGCCAGCATAGACAGGGGAACTGAAGCTTTCTTT. Protein: CASIDRGTEAFF.

The chain combines TRBV11-2 with TRBJ1-4; D remains ambiguous. Germline loops: CDR1 SGHAT, CDR2 FQNNGV. This CDR3 spans 15 amino acids. Trimming took off 0 bases at V and 3 bases at J, with 8 bases between the two ends. The DNA of the CDR3 is TGTGCCAGCAGCTTAGACGGGAAGGCTAATGAAAAACTGTTTTTT. Its translation is CASSLDGKANEKLFF.

This clone was recorded only once. The chain combines TRBV28 with TRBJ2-2; 8 bases fit TRBD2. Losses at the gene ends were 4 bases for V and 2 bases for J; bases not matched to a gene: 6. The CDR3 length is 16 residues. Germline V gives CDR1 MDHEN, CDR2 SYDVKM. CDR3 loop: CASSSRLASNTGELFF. In nucleotides, the CDR3 is TGTGCCAGCAGTTCCCGACTAGCGTCTAACACCGGGGAGCTGTTTTTT.

This chain connects TRBV30 to TRBJ1-2, with D possibly TRBD1 on 6 matching bases. Germline values: CDR1 GTSNPN, CDR2 SVGIG (reference sequence). V was shortened by 2 bases and J by 5 bases, with 9 bases between the two germline ends. The CDR3 loop spans 12 amino acids. CDR3 bases: TGTGCCTGGAGTTTGCAGGGGTATGGCTACACCTTC. It translates to CAWSLQGYGYTF.

The chain combines TRBV3-1 (or the pseudogene TRBV3-2) with TRBJ2-1; TRBD2 matches 8 bases. The CDR3 sequence is 15 residues long. CDR1 and CDR2 (germline): LGHDT, YNNKEL (reference sequence). Trimming removed 1 base from V and 4 bases from J; junction bases left unmatched: 3. The CDR3 loop is CASSQGAGAYNEQFF. The DNA of the CDR3 is TGTGCCAGCAGCCAAGGAGCGGGAGCATACAATGAGCAGTTCTTC.

In this sample, this clone turned up once. The chain links TRBV25-1 to TRBJ2-3; tentative D call: TRBD2 (6 bases). Germline V lookup: CDR1 MGHDK, CDR2 SYGVNS. This CDR3 region has 15 residues. V lost 4 bases and J 3 bases, leaving 14 bases between the germline ends. The CDR3, as DNA: TGTGCCAGCAGTGTTTGGGGGGAGCGAACAGATACGCAGTATTTT. It translates to CASSVWGERTDTQYF.

The CDR3 sequence is CASSPRRRVEKLFF. Written as DNA, the CDR3 is TGTGCCAGCAGCCCCAGACGGAGGGTTGAAAAACTGTTTTTT. This sequence joins TRBV3-1 (or the pseudogene TRBV3-2) and TRBJ1-4; D gene uncertain. CDR3 size: 14 residues. The germline CDR1 and CDR2 sequences are LGHDT and YNNKEL (reference sequence). Trimming stripped 4 bases from V and 7 bases from J, with 13 bases between.

The gene calls are TRBV7-2 and TRBJ2-7; no reliable D call. From germline, CDR1 is SGHTA and CDR2 FQGNSA. This CDR3 is 14 amino acids long. Trimming took off 5 bases at V and 2 bases at J, with 13 bases between the two ends. The CDR3 here is CASSPPTITYEQYF. The CDR3 DNA reads as TGTGCCAGCAGCCCCCCCACTATCACCTACGAGCAGTACTTC.

The J gene is TRBJ1-3, the V gene TRBV4-2, with 8 bases lining up with TRBD1. With V trimmed by 4 bases and J by 2 bases, 7 bases remained unmatched. CDR1 LGHNA and CDR2 YNFKEQ come from the germline V gene. This CDR3 region has 16 residues. Here the CDR3 reads CASSLHQGAAGNTIYF. CDR3 bases: TGTGCCAGCAGCCTACATCAGGGGGCCGCTGGAAACACCATATATTTT.

This chain connects TRBV19 to TRBJ2-5; TRBD2 agrees at 7 bases. J lost 5 bases, V lost 6 bases, and 12 bases had no gene match. Germline V gene lookup returns CDR1 LNHDA and CDR2 SQIVND (reference sequence). The CDR3 contains 15 residues. The CDR3 sequence: CASRNLLASSETQYF. CDR3 DNA sequence: TGTGCCAGTAGGAATTTACTAGCGTCGAGCGAGACCCAGTACTTC.

The chain uses TRBV6-5 and TRBJ1-1; TRBD1 matches 9 bases. V was clipped by 4 bases and J by 4 bases; unmatched bases: 4. The germline CDR1 and CDR2 sequences are MNHEY and SVGAGI. This CDR3 comprises 14 residues. CDR3 nucleotides: TGTGCCAGCAGTTCGACAGGGGGACGCACTGAAGCTTTCTTT. Encoded protein: CASSSTGGRTEAFF.

This chain joins TRBV6-5 and TRBJ1-3; TRBD1 matches 7 bases. CDR1 MNHEY and CDR2 SVGAGI come from the germline V gene. CDR3 length equals 15 residues. Losses at the gene ends were 7 bases for V and 1 base for J; bases not matched to a gene: 7. This CDR3 is CASNRGRGSGNTIYF. The CDR3 nucleotides read TGTGCCAGCAATAGGGGGCGAGGGTCTGGAAACACCATATATTTT.

This rearrangement joins TRBV2 to TRBJ1-2; weak D call: TRBD1 (5 bases). Germline CDR1 is SNHLY and CDR2 is FYNNEI. Trimming stripped 10 bases from V and 4 bases from J, with 16 bases between. The length of the CDR3 is 13 residues. The CDR3 region has the DNA TGTGCCATCCCGGGGAGGGGAGGCTATGGCTACACCTTC. Its protein is CAIPGRGGYGYTF.

This chain connects TRBV18 to TRBJ1-2, with TRBD1 as a possible D gene (5 bases). The V end lost 2 bases, the J end lost 5 bases, and 9 bases lay between the germline ends. Germline assignment: CDR1 KGHSH and CDR2 LQKENI. This CDR3 has 13 residues. CDR3 nucleotides: TGTGCCAGCTCACCAAGTGGGGGGTATGGCTACACCTTC. Translating gives CASSPSGGYGYTF.

CDR3 sequence (DNA): TGTGCCAGCAGCTCATTAATCCCTGAGCCCAAAAGCAATCAGCCCCAGCATTTT. Translating gives CASSSLIPEPKSNQPQHF. V usage is TRBV21-1 and J usage is TRBJ1-5. TRBV21-1 constitutes a pseudogene. The CDR3 contains 18 residues.

This clone has a handful of counts. The chain employs TRBV24-1 and TRBJ1-5; 9 nucleotides align to TRBD1. The CDR3 is 16 amino acids. CDR1 is KGHDR, CDR2 SFDVKD, per germline. The junction had 9 bases not matched to a gene; V was cut back by 3 bases and J by 7 bases. The DNA for the CDR3 is TGTGCCACCAGTGATAGCAACAGGGGGCAAAGACAGCCCCAGCATTTT. Protein product: CATSDSNRGQRQPQHF.

The rearrangement uses TRBV5-1 and TRBJ2-5; D remains ambiguous. V shed 3 bases and J shed 5 bases, with 11 bases lying between them. The CDR3 has 13 amino acids. Germline CDR1 and CDR2: SGHRS and YFSETQ. In nucleotides, the CDR3 is TGCGCCAGCAGCTACTCTACCGGGGAGACCCAGTACTTC. This sequence encodes CASSYSTGETQYF.

The CDR3 loop is CASHRRNGYTF. In nucleotides, the CDR3 is TGTGCCAGCCATAGGAGAAATGGCTACACCTTC. This sequence joins TRBV28 and TRBJ1-2, with D unclear. CDR1 MDHEN and CDR2 SYDVKM come from the germline V gene. V shed 8 bases and J shed 6 bases, with 10 bases lying between them. This CDR3 contains 11 residues.